The clone carrying this T cell receptor (beta chain) occurred once. The sample originates from a study of blood T cell repertoires in COVID-19. The wider study: From the United States, Italy and Spain came samples of acute and convalescent COVID-19. T cells, B-cell-depleted T cells, or PBMCs supplied cDNA or gDNA.

Participants came from about two dozen US areas, aged about 18 to 95 years. Self-reported history from a screening survey and questionnaire set each donor's cohort. This CDR3 has 12 amino acids. V was cut by 7 bases and J by 4 bases, with 8 bases left in between. Method: immunoSEQ multiplex PCR; TCRdb's copy keeps in-frame clones and lacks some. The sample includes about 150,000 clones, more than 75% of them seen just once. Sequenced input: PBMCs or T cells enriched from blood (not recorded which). This sequence originates from a woman in her forties or fifties who had recovered from COVID-19. V is TRBV12-3 or TRBV12-4 and J is TRBJ1-5, with TRBD1 as a possible D gene (5 bases). The DNA of the CDR3 is TGTGCCAGCAAGGCAGGGAATCAGCCCCAGCATTTT. Amino acid sequence: CASKAGNQPQHF.